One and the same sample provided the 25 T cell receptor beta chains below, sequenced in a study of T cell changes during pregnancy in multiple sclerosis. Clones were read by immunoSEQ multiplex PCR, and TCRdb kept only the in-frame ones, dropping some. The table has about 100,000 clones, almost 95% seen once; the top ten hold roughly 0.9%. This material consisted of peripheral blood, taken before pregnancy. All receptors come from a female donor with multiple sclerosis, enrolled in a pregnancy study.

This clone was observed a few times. The CDR3, as DNA: TGCGCCAGCAGCCAAGATCCCCTACCAAACACTGAAGCTTTCTTT. Translated: CASSQDPLPNTEAFF. The chain combines TRBV4-1 with TRBJ1-1; no definite D call. V lost 0 bases to trimming and J lost 2 bases, with 10 bases between them. CDR3 length: 15 amino acids. The V gene's germline CDR1 is MGHRA and CDR2 YSYEKL.

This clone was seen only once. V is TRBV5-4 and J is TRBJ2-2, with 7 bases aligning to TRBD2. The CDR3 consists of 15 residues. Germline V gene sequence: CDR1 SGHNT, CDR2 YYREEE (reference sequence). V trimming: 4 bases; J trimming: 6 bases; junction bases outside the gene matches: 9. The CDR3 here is CASSPFGGRSGELFF. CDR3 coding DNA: TGTGCCAGCAGCCCCTTTGGCGGGAGATCCGGGGAGCTGTTTTTT.

CDR3 region: CASRWEGSGNTIYF. The CDR3 coding sequence is TGCGCCAGCAGGTGGGAGGGCTCTGGAAACACCATATATTTT. The chain uses TRBV5-1 and TRBJ1-3; no definite D call. V was clipped by 5 bases and J by 0 bases, with 9 bases between them. The germline V gene encodes CDR1 SGHRS and CDR2 YFSETQ. The CDR3 covers 14 residues.

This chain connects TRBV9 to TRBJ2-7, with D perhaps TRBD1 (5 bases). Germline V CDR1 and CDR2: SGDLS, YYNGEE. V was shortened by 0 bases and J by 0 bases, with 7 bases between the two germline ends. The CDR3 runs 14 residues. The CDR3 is CASSVGGPSYEQYF. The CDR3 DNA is TGTGCCAGCAGCGTAGGGGGCCCCTCCTACGAGCAGTACTTC.

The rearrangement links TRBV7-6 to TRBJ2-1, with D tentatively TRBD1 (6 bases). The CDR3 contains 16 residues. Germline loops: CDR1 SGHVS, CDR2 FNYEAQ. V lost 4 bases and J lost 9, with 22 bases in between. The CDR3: CASSSSYRVGTSEQFF. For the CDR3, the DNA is TGTGCCAGCAGCTCGTCATACAGGGTCGGCACGAGTGAGCAGTTCTTC.

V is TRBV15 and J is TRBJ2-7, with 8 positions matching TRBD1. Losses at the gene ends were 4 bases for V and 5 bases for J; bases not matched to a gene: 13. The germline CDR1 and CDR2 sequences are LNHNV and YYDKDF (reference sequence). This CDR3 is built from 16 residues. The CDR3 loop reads CATSKIRTGRTHEQYF. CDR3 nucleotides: TGTGCCACCAGCAAAATAAGGACAGGGAGGACACACGAGCAGTACTTC.

CDR3 residues: CASSGRDRPSYEQYF. The CDR3 nucleotides read TGTGCCAGCAGCGGCCGGGACAGACCTTCCTACGAGCAGTACTTC. The genes are TRBV5-6 and TRBJ2-7; 7 nucleotides agree with TRBD1. V lost 4 bases to trimming and J lost 1 base; unmatched junction nucleotides: 8. The CDR3 has 15 amino acids. From germline, CDR1 is SGHDT and CDR2 YYEEEE.

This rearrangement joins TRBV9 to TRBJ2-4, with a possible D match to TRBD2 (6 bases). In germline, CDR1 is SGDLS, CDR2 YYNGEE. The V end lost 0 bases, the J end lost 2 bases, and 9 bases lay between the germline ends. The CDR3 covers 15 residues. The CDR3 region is CASSVGGVTKNIQYF. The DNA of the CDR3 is TGTGCCAGCAGCGTAGGCGGGGTAACCAAAAACATTCAGTACTTC.

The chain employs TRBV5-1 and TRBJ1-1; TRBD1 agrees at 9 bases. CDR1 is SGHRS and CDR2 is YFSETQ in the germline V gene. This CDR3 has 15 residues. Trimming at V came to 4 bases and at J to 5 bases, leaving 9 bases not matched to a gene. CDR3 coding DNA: TGCGCCAGCAGCGCAACAGGGGGCGCTGGGACTGAAGCTTTCTTT. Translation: CASSATGGAGTEAFF.

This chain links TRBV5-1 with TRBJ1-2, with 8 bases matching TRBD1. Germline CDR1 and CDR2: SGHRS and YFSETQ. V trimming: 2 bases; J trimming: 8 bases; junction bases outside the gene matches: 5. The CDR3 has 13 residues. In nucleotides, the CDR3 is TGCGCCAGCAGCTTCGACAGGGGAGCCGGCTACACCTTC. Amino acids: CASSFDRGAGYTF.

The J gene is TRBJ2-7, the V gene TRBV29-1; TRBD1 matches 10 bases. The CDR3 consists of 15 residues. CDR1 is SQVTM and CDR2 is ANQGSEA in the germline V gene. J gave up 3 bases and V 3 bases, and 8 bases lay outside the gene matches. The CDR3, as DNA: TGCAGCGTTGAGGGGGACAGGGGAACACACTACGAGCAGTACTTC. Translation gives CSVEGDRGTHYEQYF.

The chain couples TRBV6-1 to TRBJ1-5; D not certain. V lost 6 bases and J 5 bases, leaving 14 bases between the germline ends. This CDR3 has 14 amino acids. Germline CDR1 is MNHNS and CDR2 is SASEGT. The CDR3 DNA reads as TGTGCCAGCAGAGGAGAGGTCGGCGATCAGCCCCAGCATTTT. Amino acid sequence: CASRGEVGDQPQHF.

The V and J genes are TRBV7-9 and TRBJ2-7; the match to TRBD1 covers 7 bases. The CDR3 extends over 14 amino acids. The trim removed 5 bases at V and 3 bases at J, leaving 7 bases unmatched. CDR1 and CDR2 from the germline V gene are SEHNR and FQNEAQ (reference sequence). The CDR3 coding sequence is TGTGCCAGCAGCCGCACAGGGGAACTCTACGAGCAGTACTTC. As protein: CASSRTGELYEQYF. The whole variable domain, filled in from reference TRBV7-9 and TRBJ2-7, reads DTGVSQNPRHKITKRGQNVTFRCDPISEHNRLYWYRQTLGQGPEFLTYFQNEAQLEKSRLLSDRFSAERPKGSFSTLEIQRTEQGDSAMYLCASSRTGELYEQYFGPGTRLTVT.

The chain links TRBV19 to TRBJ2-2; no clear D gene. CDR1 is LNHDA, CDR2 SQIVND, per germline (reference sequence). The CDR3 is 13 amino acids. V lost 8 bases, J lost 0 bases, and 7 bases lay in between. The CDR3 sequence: CASPQANTGELFF. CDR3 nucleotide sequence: TGTGCCAGTCCTCAGGCGAACACCGGGGAGCTGTTTTTT.

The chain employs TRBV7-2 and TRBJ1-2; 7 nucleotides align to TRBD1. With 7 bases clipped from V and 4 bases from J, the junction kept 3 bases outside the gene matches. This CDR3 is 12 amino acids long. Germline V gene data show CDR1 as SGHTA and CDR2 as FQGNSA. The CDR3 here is CASTRGFYGYTF. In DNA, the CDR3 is TGTGCCAGCACCAGGGGGTTCTATGGCTACACCTTC.

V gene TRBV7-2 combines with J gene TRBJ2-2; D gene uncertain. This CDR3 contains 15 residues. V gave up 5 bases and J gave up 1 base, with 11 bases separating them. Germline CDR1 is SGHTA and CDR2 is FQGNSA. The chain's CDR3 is CASSIPTGNTGELFF. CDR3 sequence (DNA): TGTGCCAGCAGCATACCGACGGGGAACACCGGGGAGCTGTTTTTT.

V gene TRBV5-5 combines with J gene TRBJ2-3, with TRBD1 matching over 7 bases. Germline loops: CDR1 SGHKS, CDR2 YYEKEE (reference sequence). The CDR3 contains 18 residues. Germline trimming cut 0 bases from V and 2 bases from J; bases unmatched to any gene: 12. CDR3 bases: TGTGCCAGCAGCTTGGACGTCAGCACAGGGGATACCACAGATACGCAGTATTTT. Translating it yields CASSLDVSTGDTTDTQYF.

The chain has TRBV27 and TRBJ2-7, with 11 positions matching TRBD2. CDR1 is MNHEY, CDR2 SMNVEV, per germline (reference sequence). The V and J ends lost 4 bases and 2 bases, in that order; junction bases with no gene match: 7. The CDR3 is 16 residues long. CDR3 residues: CASSYLGLADPYEQYF. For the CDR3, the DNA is TGTGCCAGCAGTTACCTGGGACTAGCGGACCCCTACGAGCAGTACTTC.

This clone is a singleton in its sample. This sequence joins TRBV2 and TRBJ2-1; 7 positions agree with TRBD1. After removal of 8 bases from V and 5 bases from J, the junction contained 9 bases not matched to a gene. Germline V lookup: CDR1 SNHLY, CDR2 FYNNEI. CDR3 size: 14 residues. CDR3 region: CASHTGTVNNEQFF. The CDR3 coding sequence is TGTGCCAGCCACACCGGGACAGTTAACAATGAGCAGTTCTTC.

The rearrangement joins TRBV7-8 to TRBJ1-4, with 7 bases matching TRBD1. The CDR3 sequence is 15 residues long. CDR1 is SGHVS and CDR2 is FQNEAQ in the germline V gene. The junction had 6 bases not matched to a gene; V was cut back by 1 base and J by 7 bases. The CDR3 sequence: CASSLGGTETEKLFF. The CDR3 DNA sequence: TGTGCCAGCAGCTTAGGGGGGACAGAGACTGAAAAACTGTTTTTT. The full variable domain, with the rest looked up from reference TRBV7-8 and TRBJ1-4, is GAGVSQSPRYKVAKRGQDVALRCDPISGHVSLFWYQQALGQGPEFLTYFQNEAQLDKSGLPSDRFFAERPEGSVSTLKIQRTQQEDSAVYLCASSLGGTETEKLFFGSGTQLSVL.

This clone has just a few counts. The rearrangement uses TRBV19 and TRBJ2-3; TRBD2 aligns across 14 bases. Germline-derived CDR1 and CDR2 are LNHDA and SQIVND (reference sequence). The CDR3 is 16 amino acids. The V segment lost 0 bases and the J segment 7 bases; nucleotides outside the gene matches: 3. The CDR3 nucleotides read TGTGCCAGTAGTATAGATGGGACTAGCGGGAGCCATACGCAGTATTTT. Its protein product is CASSIDGTSGSHTQYF.

Here the CDR3 DNA reads TGTGCCAGCAGTACGAGCTGGGAGCAGTACTTC. Amino acids: CASSTSWEQYF. The V call is TRBV7-9, the J call TRBJ2-7; unclear D gene. Germline V gene data show CDR1 as SEHNR and CDR2 as FQNEAQ (reference sequence). Trimming took off 6 bases at V and 7 bases at J, with 10 bases between the two ends. The CDR3 is 11 amino acids.

Here the CDR3 DNA reads TGCGCCAGCAGCCGGAGGACCCCCGGGACAGGGGTTCTAGCGGGTGCGACCGGGGAGCTGTTTTTT. This codes for CASSRRTPGTGVLAGATGELFF. The rearrangement links TRBV5-1 to TRBJ2-2, with 10 nucleotides matching TRBD1. Germline-derived CDR1 and CDR2 are SGHRS and YFSETQ. The CDR3 totals 22 residues. V lost 4 bases, J lost 5 bases, and 26 bases stayed unmatched. The variable domain in full, completed from reference TRBV5-1 and TRBJ2-2, reads KAGVTQTPRYLIKTRGQQVTLSCSPISGHRSVSWYQQTPGQGLQFLFEYFSETQRNKGNFPGRFSGRQFSNSRSEMNVSTLELGDSALYLCASSRRTPGTGVLAGATGELFFGEGSRLTVL.

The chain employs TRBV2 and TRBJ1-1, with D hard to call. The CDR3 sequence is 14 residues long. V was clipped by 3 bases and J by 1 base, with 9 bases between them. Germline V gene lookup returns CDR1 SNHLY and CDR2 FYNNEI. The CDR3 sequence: CASSDLGKNTEAFF. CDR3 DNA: TGTGCCAGCAGTGACTTGGGCAAGAACACTGAAGCTTTCTTT.

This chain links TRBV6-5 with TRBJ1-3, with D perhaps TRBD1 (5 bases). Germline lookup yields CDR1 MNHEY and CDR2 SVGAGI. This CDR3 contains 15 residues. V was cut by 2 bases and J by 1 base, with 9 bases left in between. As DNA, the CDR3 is TGTGCCAGCAGTTACCAGGGAACTTCTGGAAACACCATATATTTT. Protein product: CASSYQGTSGNTIYF.